This T cell receptor beta chain was identified during a study of blood T cell repertoires in COVID-19. Sequenced by immunoSEQ multiplex PCR; TCRdb stores in-frame clones only, minus some. The sample gives about 180,000 clones, roughly 87% of which show up once; approximately 6.5% is in the top ten. Individuals aged about 18 to 100 years were recruited from approximately 22 US areas. This CDR3 has 13 amino acids. In germline, CDR1 is MNHEY, CDR2 SMNVEV (reference sequence). Deletions cut 0 bases from V and 8 bases from J, with 10 bases between. The TCR sequence derives from a woman aged 45-59 years who had recovered from COVID-19. V gene TRBV27 combines with J gene TRBJ1-2; D is ambiguous. Sequenced input: PBMCs or T cells enriched from blood (not recorded which). In DNA, the CDR3 is TGTGCCAGCAGTTTATCCGGGGTACGGGGCTACACCTTC. Translated: CASSLSGVRGYTF.